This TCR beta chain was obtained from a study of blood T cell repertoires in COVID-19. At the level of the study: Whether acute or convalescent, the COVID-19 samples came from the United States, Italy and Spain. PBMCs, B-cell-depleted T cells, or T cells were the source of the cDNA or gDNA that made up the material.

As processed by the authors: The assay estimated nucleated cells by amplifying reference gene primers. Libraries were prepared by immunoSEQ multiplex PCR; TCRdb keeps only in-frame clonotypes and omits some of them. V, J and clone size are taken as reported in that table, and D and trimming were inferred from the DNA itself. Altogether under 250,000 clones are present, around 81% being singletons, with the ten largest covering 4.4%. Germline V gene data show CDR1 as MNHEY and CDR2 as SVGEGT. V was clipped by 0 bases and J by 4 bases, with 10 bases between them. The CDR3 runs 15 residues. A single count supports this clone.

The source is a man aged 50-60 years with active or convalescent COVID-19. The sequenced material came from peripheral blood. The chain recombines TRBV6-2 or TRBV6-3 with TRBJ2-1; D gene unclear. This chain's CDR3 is CASSYSGRAYNEQFF. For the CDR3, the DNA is TGTGCCAGCAGTTACTCGGGCCGCGCTTACAATGAGCAGTTCTTC.